These 9 T cell receptor beta chains originate from one sample sequenced in a study of blood T cells in healthy people across ages. Next came a second PCR, run for about 7 to 11 cycles, which used a sample-barcoded 5' primer along with a J-beta primer mix. One entry per CDR3 protein, called by TCRdb with MiXCR from the 5' RACE reads. This sample carries around 790,000 distinct CDR3 sequences, more than 40% of them seen once, and the ten largest clones take about a fifth. Sequencing used blood. These receptors came from a man aged 55 to 70 in good health.

This clonotype was detected only a few times. The chain is built from TRBV15 and TRBJ2-3; D is undetermined. Germline lookup yields CDR1 LNHNV and CDR2 YYDKDF (reference sequence). V was clipped by 1 base and J by 2 bases, with 13 bases between them. The CDR3 contains 16 residues. CDR3 bases: TGTGCCACCAGCAGAGGGCTAGTTGGGCCCACAGATACGCAGTATTTT. This gives the protein CATSRGLVGPTDTQYF.

This chain connects TRBV18 to TRBJ1-3; D not resolved. The CDR3 covers 15 residues. Germline CDR1 reads KGHSH; CDR2 reads LQKENI. Deletions cut 2 bases from V and 0 bases from J, with 8 bases between. In DNA, the CDR3 is TGTGCCAGCTCACCAGGGCCCAACTCTGGAAACACCATATATTTT. Protein product: CASSPGPNSGNTIYF.

This clonotype came up once. This chain uses TRBV30 with TRBJ2-4; TRBD2 agrees at 10 bases. There are 16 residues in the CDR3. Germline trimming cut 0 bases from V and 2 bases from J; bases unmatched to any gene: 4. From germline, CDR1 is GTSNPN and CDR2 SVGIG (reference sequence). CDR3 bases: TGTGCCTGGAGTGTAAGCGGGGGGGCCCCCAAAAACATTCAGTACTTC. The encoded protein is CAWSVSGGAPKNIQYF.

This clonotype was detected a few times. The chain recombines TRBV5-1 with TRBJ2-1, with 8 bases identical to TRBD2. The CDR3 consists of 14 residues. Germline CDR1 reads SGHRS; CDR2 reads YFSETQ. Trimming took 1 base from V and 9 from J; bases not matched to a gene: 6. In nucleotides, the CDR3 is TGCGCCAGCAGCTTGCGGGGGGGCGACAGTGAGCAGTTCTTC. Its protein product is CASSLRGGDSEQFF.

The J gene is TRBJ2-2, the V gene TRBV4-3, with D perhaps TRBD1 or TRBD2 (5 bases each). CDR1 is LGHNA and CDR2 is YSLEER in the germline V gene. V was shortened by 6 bases and J by 5 bases, with 13 bases between the two germline ends. The CDR3 has 14 amino acids. DNA of the CDR3: TGCGCCAGCAGGACCGGGACCATGACCGGGGAGCTGTTTTTT. Translation gives CASRTGTMTGELFF.

This chain connects TRBV28 to TRBJ1-4, with D maybe TRBD1 (5 bases). V was clipped by 4 bases and J by 4 bases, with 22 bases between them. The CDR3 is made up of 18 amino acids. The germline gives CDR1 MDHEN, CDR2 SYDVKM. CDR3 protein: CASSSSQGSPRGNEKLFF. CDR3 DNA: TGTGCCAGCAGTTCCTCCCAGGGCTCCCCTCGGGGTAATGAAAAACTGTTTTTT.

This chain links TRBV7-6 with TRBJ2-4, with 8 bases aligning to TRBD2. The CDR3 runs to 18 residues. After removal of 5 bases from V and 1 base from J, the junction contained 13 bases not matched to a gene. Germline loops: CDR1 SGHVS, CDR2 FNYEAQ. The chain's CDR3 is CASSVGLVERGAKNIQYF. In DNA form, the CDR3 reads TGTGCCAGCAGCGTAGGATTGGTAGAGCGGGGGGCCAAAAACATTCAGTACTTC.

V usage is TRBV2 and J usage is TRBJ1-1; TRBD1 matches at 11 bases. Looked up from germline, CDR1 is SNHLY and CDR2 is FYNNEI. This CDR3 is 13 amino acids long. The ends lost 1 base at V and 10 bases at J; junction bases unmatched: 2. The chain's CDR3 is CASSEDGTGGAFF. CDR3 coding DNA: TGTGCCAGCAGTGAAGACGGGACAGGGGGAGCTTTCTTT.

The chain recombines TRBV2 with TRBJ2-5, with TRBD2 matching 8 bases. Germline V CDR1 and CDR2: SNHLY, FYNNEI. V was clipped by 7 bases and J by 7 bases; unmatched bases: 11. This CDR3 comprises 14 residues. In DNA form, the CDR3 reads TGTGCCAGCAACCCCCGGGGGGGGATGCGGACCCAGTACTTC. Translated, it gives CASNPRGGMRTQYF.